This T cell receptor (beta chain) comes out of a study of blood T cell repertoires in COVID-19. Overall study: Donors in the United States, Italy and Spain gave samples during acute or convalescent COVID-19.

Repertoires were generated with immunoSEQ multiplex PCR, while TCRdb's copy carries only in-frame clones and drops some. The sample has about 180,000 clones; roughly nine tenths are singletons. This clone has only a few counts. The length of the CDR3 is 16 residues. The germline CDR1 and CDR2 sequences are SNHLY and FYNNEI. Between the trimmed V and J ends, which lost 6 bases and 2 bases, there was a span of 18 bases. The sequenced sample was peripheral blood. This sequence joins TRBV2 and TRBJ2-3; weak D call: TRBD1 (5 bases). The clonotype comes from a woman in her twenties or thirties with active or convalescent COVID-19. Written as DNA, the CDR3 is TGTGCCAGCAGCTACCGACAGCTTCCTACCACAGATACGCAGTATTTT. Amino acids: CASSYRQLPTTDTQYF.